This TCR beta chain is from a study of identical twins. Study outcomes and limitations: The models systematically underestimated how much out-of-frame TCR alpha was shared in monozygotic twins. Insertions ran lower in abundant cord blood beta clonotypes, though not in memory repertoires.

Per germline, CDR1 DFQATT and CDR2 SNEGSKA (reference sequence). V was cut by 4 bases and J by 7 bases, with 16 bases left in between. The CDR3 is 13 amino acids. Details on this clonotype: Its antigen is not known.

From the 5' RACE reads, TCRdb called clonotypes with MiXCR, one entry per CDR3 protein. Here the sample spans about 520,000 distinct CDR3 sequences, roughly 21% being singletons. In addition, the sample was reused for a study of T cells expressing NK-cell markers.

Sequencing was carried out using CD4+ T cells sorted from blood. V gene TRBV20-1 combines with J gene TRBJ1-2; D not resolved. This clonotype was obtained from a woman in her late teens or twenties in good health. CDR3 nucleotide sequence: TGCAGTGCTACGGAGGCTAAGTTAGGTGGCTACACCTTC. It specifies CSATEAKLGGYTF.